The 14 T cell receptor beta chains below come from one sample, sequenced in a study of cytotoxic CD8 clonotypes in ibrutinib-treated CLL. The protocol was immunoSEQ multiplex PCR, while the TCRdb copy is restricted to in-frame clones and leaves out a portion. The sample consists of more than 150,000 clones, about 72% of them appearing once. Source: PBMCs, taken after 24 months of ibrutinib treatment. The receptors were gathered from a human donor with chronic lymphocytic leukemia.

The V gene is TRBV30, the J gene TRBJ1-4; 8 positions match TRBD1. The germline CDR1 and CDR2 sequences are GTSNPN and SVGIG (reference sequence). V dropped 0 bases and J dropped 8; count of bases not matched to a gene: 5. The CDR3 spans 14 residues. Here the CDR3 reads CAWSVQGDSEKLFF. The CDR3 region has the DNA TGTGCCTGGAGTGTACAGGGGGATTCCGAAAAACTGTTTTTT.

The chain employs TRBV4-1 and TRBJ2-7, with D unclear. This CDR3 region has 14 residues. The germline V gene encodes CDR1 MGHRA and CDR2 YSYEKL. Between the trimmed V and J ends, which lost 1 base and 0 bases, there was a span of 7 bases. CDR3 sequence (DNA): TGCGCCAGCAGCCAAGTAGTTTACTCCTACGAGCAGTACTTC. Encoded protein: CASSQVVYSYEQYF.

The chain recombines TRBV19 with TRBJ2-1, with 12 positions matching TRBD2. This CDR3 contains 20 residues. From germline, CDR1 is LNHDA and CDR2 SQIVND (reference sequence). The V segment lost 3 bases and the J segment 1 base; nucleotides outside the gene matches: 13. CDR3 DNA: TGTGCCAGTAGTATCATACTAGCGGGAGGAAGAAGGGGGTCCTACAATGAGCAGTTCTTC. Amino acid sequence: CASSIILAGGRRGSYNEQFF.

This clone was detected a few times. This rearrangement joins TRBV6-5 to TRBJ1-1; the D is unclear. The ends were cut back, 0 bases at V and 2 bases at J, with 7 bases in the middle. This CDR3 is built from 14 residues. Per germline, CDR1 MNHEY and CDR2 SVGAGI. Here the CDR3 DNA reads TGTGCCAGCAGTTACTCACGGCAAAACACTGAAGCTTTCTTT. Amino acid sequence: CASSYSRQNTEAFF.

J is TRBJ1-1 and V is TRBV30; D is uncertain. Per the germline V gene, CDR1 is GTSNPN and CDR2 is SVGIG (reference sequence). The CDR3 length is 13 residues. Trimming pared 2 bases from V and 0 bases from J, leaving 7 bases between. The CDR3 protein is CAWSPHMNTEAFF. The CDR3 DNA reads TGTGCCTGGAGTCCCCATATGAACACTGAAGCTTTCTTT.

V is TRBV4-3 and J is TRBJ1-4, with unresolved D. The V gene's germline CDR1 is LGHNA and CDR2 YSLEER. There are 14 residues in the CDR3. V lost 3 bases to trimming and J lost 7 bases, with 12 bases between them. CDR3 amino acids: CASSQRLLAEKLFF. In DNA, the CDR3 is TGCGCCAGCAGCCAGAGACTATTGGCTGAAAAACTGTTTTTT.

The J gene is TRBJ1-1, the V gene TRBV10-2, with 10 nucleotides matching TRBD1. Germline V gives CDR1 WSHSY, CDR2 SAAADI. V gave up 7 bases and J gave up 4 bases; unmatched junction bases: 9. The CDR3 loop spans 15 amino acids. As DNA, the CDR3 is TGCGCCAGCAATGCGAGACAGGGGGCCTTCACTGAAGCTTTCTTT. Translation gives CASNARQGAFTEAFF.

V is TRBV6-1 and J is TRBJ2-1; TRBD2 matches at 13 bases. Germline trimming cut 9 bases from V and 10 bases from J; bases unmatched to any gene: 12. Germline V lookup: CDR1 MNHNS, CDR2 SASEGT. The CDR3 runs to 15 residues. CDR3 amino acids: CASYGGLAGSWEQFF. In DNA form, the CDR3 reads TGTGCCAGTTATGGGGGACTAGCGGGATCCTGGGAGCAGTTCTTC.

This sequence joins TRBV10-2 and TRBJ1-5; no reliable D call. This CDR3 is 13 amino acids long. In germline, CDR1 is WSHSY, CDR2 SAAADI. The V gene lost 3 bases and the J gene lost 4 bases, with 7 bases spanning the gap. CDR3 nucleotides: TGCGCCAGCAGTGAAACCCCAAATCAGCCCCAGCATTTT. Protein sequence: CASSETPNQPQHF.

This chain uses TRBV6-5 with TRBJ2-5, with no clear D. Trimming cost V 2 bases and J 5 bases, with 6 bases left between them. The V gene's germline CDR1 is MNHEY and CDR2 SVGAGI. The CDR3 loop spans 12 amino acids. CDR3 loop: CASSYAGETQYF. The DNA for the CDR3 is TGTGCCAGCAGTTACGCCGGGGAGACCCAGTACTTC.

CDR3 coding DNA: TGTGCCAGCAGCTTAGCCAGGGGAGCGGAGCAGTTCTTC. Protein product: CASSLARGAEQFF. V and J are TRBV7-2 and TRBJ2-1; perhaps TRBD1 as D (6 bases). The CDR3 runs 13 residues. Per germline, CDR1 SGHTA and CDR2 FQGNSA. V lost 0 bases, J lost 10 bases, and 10 bases lay in between.

V and J are TRBV19 and TRBJ2-1, with D possibly TRBD1 on 5 matching bases. Trimming pared 2 bases from V and 6 bases from J, leaving 8 bases between. Germline V gene lookup returns CDR1 LNHDA and CDR2 SQIVND (reference sequence). The CDR3 length is 13 residues. For the CDR3, the DNA is TGTGCCAGTAGTATAATTCAGGGCAATGAGCAGTTCTTC. This sequence encodes CASSIIQGNEQFF.

The V call is TRBV6-5, the J call TRBJ2-7; D unclear. V dropped 5 bases and J dropped 0 bases, with 14 bases sitting between them. This CDR3 contains 15 residues. CDR1 is MNHEY, CDR2 SVGAGI, per germline. CDR3 DNA: TGTGCCAGCAGTCATCGAGCCCTCCGCTCCTACGAGCAGTACTTC. Translation gives CASSHRALRSYEQYF.

The chain is built from TRBV10-3 and TRBJ1-1, with 9 positions matching TRBD1. After removal of 7 bases from V and 1 base from J, the junction contained 7 bases not matched to a gene. Germline values: CDR1 ENHRY, CDR2 SYGVKD. The CDR3 is 15 amino acids. The chain's CDR3 is CAITQRTGENTEAFF. In nucleotides, the CDR3 is TGTGCCATCACCCAACGGACAGGGGAGAACACTGAAGCTTTCTTT.